This TCR beta chain was sequenced for a study of blood T cell repertoires in COVID-19. Overall study: Researchers got acute and convalescent COVID-19 samples from the United States, Italy and Spain.

The V gene end was trimmed by 0 bases and the J gene end by 3 bases; junction bases not matched to a gene: 3. There are 15 residues in the CDR3. The germline CDR1 and CDR2 sequences are SNHLY and FYNNEI. Sequenced by immunoSEQ multiplex PCR; TCRdb stores in-frame clones only, minus some. The table has under 95,000 clones, 83% seen once. The chain carries TRBV2 and TRBJ2-7, with 9 bases lining up with TRBD2. The sequenced sample consisted of peripheral blood. The TCR comes from a woman older than 75 with acute or convalescent COVID-19. In DNA, the CDR3 is TGTGCCAGCAGTGAAGCTAGCGGGAGAGTCTACGAGCAGTACTTC. Translated, it gives CASSEASGRVYEQYF.